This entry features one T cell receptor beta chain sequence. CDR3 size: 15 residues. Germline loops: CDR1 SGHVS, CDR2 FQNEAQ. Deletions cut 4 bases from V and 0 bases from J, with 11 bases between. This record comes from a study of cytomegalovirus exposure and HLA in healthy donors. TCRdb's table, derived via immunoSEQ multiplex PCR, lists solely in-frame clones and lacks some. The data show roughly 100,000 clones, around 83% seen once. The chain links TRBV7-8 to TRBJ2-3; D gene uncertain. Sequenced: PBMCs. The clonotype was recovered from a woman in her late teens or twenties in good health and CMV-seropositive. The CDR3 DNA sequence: TGTGCCAGCAGCTCCTACCTCGCAAGCACAGATACGCAGTATTTT. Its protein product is CASSSYLASTDTQYF.